Listed here are 24 T cell receptor beta chains from one sample, sequenced in a study of tumor-infiltrating lymphocytes in primary liver carcinoma (dated by TCRdb to the late 2010s). Instrument used: Illumina HiSeq 2500. TCRbeta-specific cDNA was reverse-transcribed from around 0.45 ug total RNA using a constant-region primer and ProtoScript II reverse transcriptase. Construction of the TCRbeta libraries relied on three nested rounds of multiplex PCR, following a slightly modified ARM-PCR procedure. Each of the first two PCR rounds ran for roughly 9 cycles and used multiplex TRBV1-TRBV30 forward primers together with a Cbeta reverse primer. The public reads were reprocessed in TCRdb via fastp at Q25 and MiXCR, keeping in-frame beta chains. Every entry covers one CDR3 protein and lists the most common genes and DNA from its rows. Across this sample there are over 75,000 distinct CDR3 sequences, with about 70% seen only once. 25% to 35% of the sample lies in the top ten.

Total RNA and DNA were co-extracted from roughly 20-30 mg of bulk tissue with the AllPrep DNA/RNA mini kit, without cell sorting. The sample taken for sequencing was tumor-adjacent normal liver tissue. These receptors all come from a man aged 40-55 years with primary liver carcinoma and hepatitis B virus infection.

This clonotype showed up just once. Here the CDR3 omits its conserved ending phenylalanine or tryptophan, so a read error is the likely source. J is TRBJ2-1 and V is TRBV11-2, with a weak D call TRBD2 (7 bases). The CDR3 is 16 amino acids. CDR1 SGHAT and CDR2 FQNNGV come from the germline V gene. V lost 5 bases and J 5 bases, leaving 19 bases between the germline ends. The CDR3 sequence: CASSLGGGNFHNEQFS. Written as DNA, the CDR3 is TGTGCCAGCAGCCTAGGGGGAGGGAATTTTCACAATGAGCAGTTCTCC.

With regard to this clonotype: One junction end does not reproduce the germline sequence, and a read error may be involved. CDR3 DNA sequence: TGTGCCAGCAGCTTAGGGGCCTTTACCCAATACTTC. It yields the protein CASSLGAFTQYF. The rearrangement joins TRBV11-2 to TRBJ2-5; D ambiguous. The CDR3 covers 12 residues. Germline CDR1 and CDR2: SGHAT and FQNNGV.

A word on this clonotype: This may be a read error, as it is one base from a much larger clone. The gene calls are TRBV5-5 and TRBJ2-2, with D tentatively TRBD1 or TRBD2 (5 bases each). CDR1 and CDR2 from the germline V gene are SGHKS and YYEKEE (reference sequence). The CDR3 sequence is 14 residues long. The CDR3 sequence: CASTLMGDAGELFF. In nucleotides, the CDR3 is TGTGCCAGCACCTTGATGGGGGATGCCGGGGAGCTGTTTTTT.

This clonotype has ten or more counts. V is TRBV12-3 or TRBV12-4 and J is TRBJ1-6; no clear D gene. CDR3 length: 12 amino acids. Trimming pared 6 bases from V and 10 bases from J, leaving 10 bases between. The CDR3 DNA sequence: TGTGCCAGCAGGCGGGAGAAATCACCCCTCCACTTT. It specifies CASRREKSPLHF.

Worth noting for this clonotype: The junction and the germline gene differ at one end; a read error may be behind it. The rearrangement joins TRBV11-2 to TRBJ1-1, with 11 bases lining up with TRBD1. This CDR3 spans 17 amino acids. CDR1 is SGHAT and CDR2 is FQNNGV in the germline V gene. The CDR3 loop reads CASSSGQGASLKTEAFF. The CDR3 bases are TGCGCCAGCAGTTCCGGACAGGGGGCTAGTTTAAAAACTGAAGCTTTCTTT.

The chain has TRBV7-9 and TRBJ1-2; TRBD1 might be the D (6 bases). CDR3 length: 15 amino acids. The germline V gene encodes CDR1 SEHNR and CDR2 FQNEAQ (reference sequence). V gave up 4 bases and J gave up 8 bases, with 20 bases separating them. The CDR3 region is CASSSGGAQGGGYTF. CDR3 coding DNA: TGTGCCAGCAGCTCCGGCGGGGCCCAAGGGGGAGGCTACACCTTC.

A note on this clonotype: This may be a read error: a much more frequent sequence differs by one nucleotide. The chain employs TRBV7-9 and TRBJ2-7, with a tentative D call TRBD1 (5 bases). Germline V gives CDR1 SEHNR, CDR2 FQNEAQ (reference sequence). The CDR3 runs to 14 residues. CDR3 in amino acids: CASQAAASWGEHYF. The CDR3 bases are TGTGCCAGCCAGGCAGCCGCGTCTTGGGGCGAGCACTACTTC.

Remarks on this clonotype: Germline and junction disagree at one end, which may indicate a read error. This chain joins TRBV11-2 and TRBJ2-7; weak D call: TRBD1 (6 bases). CDR1 and CDR2 from the germline V gene are SGHAT and FQNNGV. The CDR3 totals 17 residues. CDR3 loop: CASNLDFGTPNSYEQYF. In DNA form, the CDR3 reads TGTGCCAGCAACTTAGACTTCGGGACACCCAACTCCTACGAACAATACTTC.

A remark on this clonotype: Its ends do not fully match the called genes, so a read error is possible. V and J are TRBV29-1 and TRBJ2-7, with D unclear. The length of the CDR3 is 11 residues. Germline V CDR1 and CDR2: SQVTM, ANQGSEA. The CDR3 DNA reads TGCAGCGTTGGGGCTTGGTACGAGCGGTACTTC. Its translation: CSVGAWYERYF.

Notes on this clonotype: At one end, the junction sequence differs from germline, possibly due to a read error. The V gene is TRBV7-8, the J gene TRBJ2-3; 8 positions agree with TRBD2. Germline CDR1 is SGHVS and CDR2 is FQNEAQ. The CDR3 extends over 17 amino acids. CDR3 DNA: TGTCCCAGCAGCTTAGCCCAAACGGGAGGGCCACATGATGCGCAGTATTTT. As protein: CPSSLAQTGGPHDAQYF.

Details on this clonotype: A single base separates this from a much larger clone, so it may be a read error. The chain links TRBV5-4 to TRBJ2-1; D is perhaps TRBD1 (6 bases). CDR1 is SGHNT, CDR2 YYREEE, per germline (reference sequence). The CDR3 spans 16 residues. Written as DNA, the CDR3 is TGTGCCAGCAGCAAGTTTCTACGGACAGAATACAAAGAGCAGTTCTTC. It yields the protein CASSKFLRTEYKEQFF.

As for this clonotype: A single base separates this from a much larger clone, so it may be a read error. This chain links TRBV5-5 with TRBJ2-5; 10 bases are a match to TRBD1. Unmatched junction bases numbered 1, after V lost 6 bases and J lost 2 bases. Germline V gene lookup returns CDR1 SGHKS and CDR2 YYEKEE (reference sequence). This CDR3 has 13 amino acids. The CDR3 reads CASKGQGQETQYF. CDR3 nucleotides: TGTGCCAGCAAGGGACAGGGGCAAGAGACCCAGTACTTC.

With regard to this clonotype: One end of the junction fails to match germline, which may point to a read error. The chain carries TRBV11-2 and TRBJ2-1; D is perhaps TRBD2 (5 bases). The CDR3 has 15 residues. Germline V gene data show CDR1 as SGHAT and CDR2 as FQNNGV. In nucleotides, the CDR3 is TGTGCCAGCAGCTTAGACGGGATTTTCTACAATGAGCGGTTCTTC. This encodes CASSLDGIFYNERFF. Full variable domain (remainder filled in from reference TRBV11-2 and TRBJ2-1): EAGVAQSPRYKIIEKRQSVAFWCNPISGHATLYWYQQILGQGPKLLIQFQNNGVVDDSQLPKDRFSAERLKGVDSTLKIQPAKLEDSAVYLCASSLDGIFYNERFFGPGTRLTVL.

About this clonotype itself: The junction does not match germline at one end; this may be a read error. The chain combines TRBV4-1 with TRBJ2-7; the D gene is possibly TRBD2 (5 bases). The germline CDR1 and CDR2 sequences are MGHRA and YSYEKL. CDR3 length equals 17 residues. CDR3 in amino acids: CASSLYLSVGGSYEQYF. In DNA form, the CDR3 reads TGCGCCAGTAGCCTTTACCTTAGCGTAGGCGGCTCCTACGAGCAGTACTTC.

This chain connects TRBV11-2 to TRBJ1-2; D remains unclear. The germline gives CDR1 SGHAT, CDR2 FQNNGV. V was clipped by 5 bases and J by 5 bases, with 12 bases between them. The CDR3 runs 13 residues. The CDR3 sequence: CASSDGVGYGYTF. The CDR3, as DNA: TGTGCCAGCAGCGATGGAGTCGGGTATGGCTACACCTTC.

The chain is built from TRBV11-2 and TRBJ1-2, with D tentatively TRBD1 (5 bases). Germline CDR1 SGHAT, CDR2 FQNNGV. The CDR3 loop spans 13 amino acids. The CDR3 here is CVSSLEGNHGYTF. The CDR3 DNA sequence: TGTGTGAGCAGCTTAGAGGGGAACCATGGCTACACCTTC.

To note about this clonotype: A much larger clone sits a single nucleotide away, making a read error possible. The genes are TRBV5-6 and TRBJ2-7; D gene uncertain. Germline CDR1 is SGHDT and CDR2 is YYEEEE. The CDR3 extends over 13 amino acids. V was shortened by 7 bases and J by 3 bases, with 14 bases between the two germline ends. CDR3 sequence: CASCRIDGYEQYF. CDR3 nucleotides: TGTGCCAGCTGCCGTATCGATGGCTACGAGCAGTACTTC.

A word on this clonotype: A much larger clone differs by one base, so this may be a read error. This chain connects TRBV5-6 to TRBJ2-3, with TRBD2 matching 14 bases. This CDR3 is built from 16 residues. The V gene's germline CDR1 is SGHDT and CDR2 YYEEEE. Here the CDR3 reads CACSQGLAGAEDTQYF. DNA of the CDR3: TGTGCCTGCAGCCAGGGACTAGCGGGAGCGGAAGATACGCAGTATTTT.

A remark on this clonotype: One end of the junction does not line up with germline, which may come from a read error. V is TRBV12-3 or TRBV12-4 and J is TRBJ2-2; TRBD1 might be the D (6 bases). The CDR3 has 15 amino acids. The DNA for the CDR3 is TGTACCAGCAGTTTAGGTACAGGGACCACCGGGGAGCTGTTTTTT. It encodes CTSSLGTGTTGELFF.

The rearrangement links TRBV11-2 to TRBJ2-7, with D maybe TRBD1 (5 bases). Germline V gene lookup returns CDR1 SGHAT and CDR2 FQNNGV. The CDR3 extends over 18 amino acids. Trimming took 2 bases from V and 0 from J, leaving 20 bases between them. Here the CDR3 reads CASSLSVFKGALSYEQYF. CDR3 sequence (DNA): TGTGCCAGCAGCTTATCTGTTTTTAAAGGGGCTCTCTCCTACGAGCAGTACTTC.

As for this clonotype: The junction departs from the called germline gene at one end, perhaps through a read error. The rearrangement joins TRBV11-2 to TRBJ2-7; D remains unclear. Germline loops: CDR1 SGHAT, CDR2 FQNNGV. The CDR3 spans 14 residues. The CDR3 spells CASCLGRSSHERYF. CDR3 nucleotides: TGTGCCAGCTGCTTAGGCAGGAGCTCCCACGAGCGGTACTTC.

There are many counts of this clonotype. The genes are TRBV6-1 and TRBJ1-3; D unclear. CDR1 and CDR2 from the germline V gene are MNHNS and SASEGT. V shed 7 bases and J shed 2 bases, with 12 bases lying between them. The CDR3 extends over 14 amino acids. CDR3 in amino acids: CASTVATPGNTIYF. The CDR3 coding sequence is TGTGCCAGCACTGTGGCAACCCCTGGAAACACCATATATTTT.

This clonotype is medium-sized by share. This chain uses TRBV11-2 with TRBJ2-7; no clear D. V dropped 4 bases and J dropped 1 base, with 14 bases sitting between them. The V gene's germline CDR1 is SGHAT and CDR2 FQNNGV. This CDR3 has 15 amino acids. In DNA, the CDR3 is TGTGCCAGCAGCTCGAGCTGGGTCGGTTCCTACGAGCAGTACTTC. This codes for CASSSSWVGSYEQYF. The full variable domain, with the rest looked up from reference TRBV11-2 and TRBJ2-7, is EAGVAQSPRYKIIEKRQSVAFWCNPISGHATLYWYQQILGQGPKLLIQFQNNGVVDDSQLPKDRFSAERLKGVDSTLKIQPAKLEDSAVYLCASSSSWVGSYEQYFGPGTRLTVT.

Points on this clonotype: The CDR3 end shows no conserved phenylalanine or tryptophan, and so a read error is likely. This chain links TRBV11-2 with TRBJ2-2; D uncertain. CDR3 length: 14 residues. Between the trimmed V and J ends, which lost 5 bases and 7 bases, there was a span of 14 bases. Germline V gene data show CDR1 as SGHAT and CDR2 as FQNNGV. CDR3: CASSTDLDGGELFL. DNA of the CDR3: TGTGCCAGCAGCACAGACTTGGACGGCGGGGAGCTGTTTCTT.